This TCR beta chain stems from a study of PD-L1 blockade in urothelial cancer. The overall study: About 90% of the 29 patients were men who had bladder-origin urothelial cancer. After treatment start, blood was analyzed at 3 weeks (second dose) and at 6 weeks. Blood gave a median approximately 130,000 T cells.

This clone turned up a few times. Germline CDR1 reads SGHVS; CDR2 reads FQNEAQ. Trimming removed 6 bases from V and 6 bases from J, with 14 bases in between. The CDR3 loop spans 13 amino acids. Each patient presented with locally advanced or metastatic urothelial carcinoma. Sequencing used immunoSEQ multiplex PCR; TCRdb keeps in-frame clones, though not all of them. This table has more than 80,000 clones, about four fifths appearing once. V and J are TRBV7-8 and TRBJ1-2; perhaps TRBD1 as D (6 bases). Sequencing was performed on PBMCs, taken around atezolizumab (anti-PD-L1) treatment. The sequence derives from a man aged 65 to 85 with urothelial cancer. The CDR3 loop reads CASSFTWTDGYTF. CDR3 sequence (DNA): TGTGCCAGCAGTTTCACCTGGACAGATGGCTACACCTTC.